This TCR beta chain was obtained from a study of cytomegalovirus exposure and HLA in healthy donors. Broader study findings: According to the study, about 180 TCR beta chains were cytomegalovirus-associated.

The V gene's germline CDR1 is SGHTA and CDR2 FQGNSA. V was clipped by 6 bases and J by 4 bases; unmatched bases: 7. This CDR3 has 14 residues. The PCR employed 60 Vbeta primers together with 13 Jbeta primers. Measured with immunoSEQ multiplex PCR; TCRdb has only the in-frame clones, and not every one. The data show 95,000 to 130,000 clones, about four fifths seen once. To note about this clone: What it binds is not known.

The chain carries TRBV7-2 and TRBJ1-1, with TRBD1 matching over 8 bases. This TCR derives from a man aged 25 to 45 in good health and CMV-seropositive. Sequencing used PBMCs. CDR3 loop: CASRRQGRSTEAFF. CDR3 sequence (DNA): TGTGCCAGCAGGCGACAGGGGCGGAGCACTGAAGCTTTCTTT.